This TCR beta chain was recorded in a study of T-cell reconstitution after alpha-beta-depleted transplantation in children. As it was prepared, the TCRbeta library received unique molecular identifiers. From the PCR reads, TCRdb called clonotypes with MiXCR, one entry per CDR3 protein. This sample has around 200,000 distinct CDR3 sequences, with less than 8% found just once. Germline V gene sequence: CDR1 MGHRA, CDR2 YSYEKL. CDR3 size: 14 residues. The V and J ends lost 4 bases and 4 bases respectively, with 14 bases between them. This clonotype was counted at least ten times. The sequencing here drew on PBMCs from the stem cell graft donor, taken from the stem cell graft. The chain recombines TRBV4-1 with TRBJ2-7; D possibly uses TRBD1 or TRBD2 (5 bases each). This clonotype was sampled from a human donor who donated a stem cell graft to a child with Wiskott-Aldrich syndrome. CDR3 protein: CASSLRDEGYEQYF. The CDR3 DNA sequence: TGCGCCAGCAGCCTCCGGGACGAGGGGTACGAGCAGTACTTC.